This is a list of T cell receptor beta chains from one sample in a study of a mutant IDH1 vaccine in newly diagnosed glioma. The method was immunoSEQ multiplex PCR; TCRdb's version includes in-frame clones alone and lacks a portion of them. The sample shows more than 30,000 clones, roughly 80% of them seen only once. Antigens of these TCRs are unknown. This sample comprised PBMCs, obtained from a glioma patient whose treatment included an IDH1 peptide vaccine. Receptor source: a man under 40 with glioma. Both conserved end residues are part of each CDR3. The D gene is left open where the match is weak. A row's size may be missing; if present it is once, few, many or a size class.

>13|TRBD1|TRBJ1-5|few|TRBV5-4
CASSMDRVQPQHF
TGTGCCAGCAGCATGGACAGGGTTCAGCCCCAGCATTTT
>18|TRBD2|TRBJ2-2|-|TRBV19
CASSGGLAGTPSTGELFF
TGTGCCAGTAGTGGGGGGCTAGCGGGGACCCCGAGCACCGGGGAGCTGTTTTTT
>12|-|TRBJ2-5|-|TRBV5-6
CASSSPEETQYF
TGTGCCAGCAGCTCCCCCGAGGAGACCCAGTACTTC
>15|-|TRBJ2-7|once|TRBV5-4
CASSLGTGYSYEQYF
TGTGCCAGCAGCTTGGGAACAGGTTACTCCTACGAGCAGTACTTC
>12|-|TRBJ2-2|medium-sized|TRBV5-1
CASSLTSGELFF
TGCGCCAGCAGCTTGACAAGTGGGGAGCTGTTTTTT
>15|-|TRBJ2-3|-|TRBV18
CASSRGNRVLDTQYF
TGTGCCAGCTCACGGGGAAACCGGGTGTTAGATACGCAGTATTTT
>16|-|TRBJ1-6|once|TRBV7-2
CASNGGGAAYNSPLHF
TGTGCCAGCAACGGAGGGGGGGCCGCCTATAATTCACCCCTCCACTTT
>14|TRBD1|TRBJ1-2|-|TRBV6-1
CASSERGRDYGYTF
TGTGCCAGCAGCGAAAGGGGGCGAGACTATGGCTACACCTTC
>15|TRBD1|TRBJ2-1|once|TRBV6-5
CASSRGQAPYNEQFF
TGTGCCAGCAGTCGGGGACAGGCGCCCTACAATGAGCAGTTCTTC
>13|TRBD1|TRBJ1-1|-|TRBV10-3
CAIRADRAIEAFF
TGTGCCATCCGCGCCGACAGGGCCATTGAAGCTTTCTTT
>16|-|TRBJ2-3|-|TRBV9
CASSIQAGTPTDTQYF
TGTGCCAGCAGCATACAAGCGGGCACGCCCACAGATACGCAGTATTTT
>15|-|TRBJ1-6|-|TRBV6-4
CASSAYRSNNSPLHF
TGTGCCAGCAGTGCTTACAGGTCTAATAATTCACCCCTCCACTTT
>16|-|TRBJ2-3|once|TRBV4-2
CASSQDAAGPLDTQYF
TGTGCCAGCAGCCAAGATGCGGCGGGACCGTTAGATACGCAGTATTTT
>16|TRBD1|TRBJ1-5|few|TRBV6-6
CASSSGTGGAIKPQHF
TGTGCCAGCAGTTCGGGGACAGGGGGCGCGATCAAGCCCCAGCATTTT
>15|-|TRBJ1-5|-|TRBV7-8
CASSRGGGERQPQHF
TGTGCCTCTTCTCGGGGAGGGGGAGAGAGGCAGCCCCAGCATTTT
>16|-|TRBJ1-1|few|TRBV27
CASSRHSQGLNTEAFF
TGTGCCAGCAGTCGTCACTCACAGGGTCTGAACACTGAAGCTTTCTTT
>13|-|TRBJ2-7|-|TRBV4-2
CASSQEQAFEQYF
TGTGCCAGCAGCCAAGAACAGGCTTTCGAGCAGTACTTC
>14|-|TRBJ1-1|once|TRBV6-1
CASSNHRRTTEAFF
TGTGCCAGCAGTAACCACAGGAGGACCACTGAAGCTTTCTTT
>14|TRBD2|TRBJ2-2|-|TRBV7-9
CASSSTSGTGELFF
TGTGCCAGCAGCTCCACTAGCGGCACCGGGGAGCTGTTTTTT
>15|-|TRBJ1-3|once|TRBV19
CASSGTEVSGNTIYF
TGTGCCAGTAGCGGGACCGAAGTGAGTGGAAACACCATATATTTT
>15|-|TRBJ2-2|-|TRBV5-1
CASSLVVGSTGELFF
TGCGCCAGCAGCTTGGTAGTCGGCAGCACCGGGGAGCTGTTTTTT
>15|-|TRBJ1-1|-|TRBV2
CASKEGPSPNTEAFF
TGTGCCAGCAAAGAGGGCCCTTCCCCGAACACTGAAGCTTTCTTT